This T cell receptor (beta chain) stems from a study of control samples from healthy donors and cancer patients. The ends lost 4 bases at V and 0 bases at J; junction bases unmatched: 5. This CDR3 contains 17 residues. From germline, CDR1 is MDHEN and CDR2 SYDVKM. TCRdb's table, derived via immunoSEQ multiplex PCR, lists solely in-frame clones and lacks some. The sample has under 150,000 clones; 93% are singletons. The origin of this receptor is a young man in good health. The rearrangement uses TRBV28 and TRBJ1-3, with 11 positions matching TRBD1. Specimen: blood. The CDR3 sequence is CASSSGTGGFSGNTIYF. CDR3 DNA: TGTGCCAGCAGTTCCGGGACAGGGGGTTTCTCTGGAAACACCATATATTTT.